A single sample gave rise to the 25 T cell receptor beta chains below, sequenced in a study of OX40 agonist ivuxolimab in advanced cancers. Produced via immunoSEQ multiplex PCR; TCRdb's table is partial and in-frame only. The sample yields roughly 40,000 clones, 80% to 90% seen once. The source was CD4+ or CD8+ T cells sorted from blood, collected in a trial of the OX40 agonist ivuxolimab. The receptors derive from an adult with an advanced solid tumor such as melanoma, head and neck, liver or kidney cancer.

V and J are TRBV27 and TRBJ2-5; D remains unclear. The CDR3 has 14 amino acids. The germline V gene encodes CDR1 MNHEY and CDR2 SMNVEV (reference sequence). The V end was cut by 0 bases, the J end by 5 bases, with 10 bases between. The CDR3 nucleotides read TGTGCCAGCAGTTTATCGATCCTAGTTGAGACCCAGTACTTC. Protein: CASSLSILVETQYF.

The V gene is TRBV14, the J gene TRBJ1-2; D gene ambiguous. Germline-derived CDR1 and CDR2 are SGHDN and FVKESK. V shed 4 bases and J shed 4 bases, with 10 bases lying between them. The CDR3 is 13 residues long. The CDR3 here is CASSRGRTYGYTF. The CDR3 DNA reads as TGTGCCAGCAGCCGAGGTCGAACCTATGGCTACACCTTC. Complete variable domain (other parts from reference TRBV14 and TRBJ1-2): EAGVTQFPSHSVIEKGQTVTLRCDPISGHDNLYWYRRVMGKEIKFLLHFVKESKQDESGMPNNRFLAERTGGTYSTLKVQPAELEDSGVYFCASSRGRTYGYTFGSGTRLTVV.

CDR3 nucleotides: TGTGCCAGCAGCTTGGGGGGCCCGGGACGTATGACCTTGGACTATGGCTACACCTTC. Protein product: CASSLGGPGRMTLDYGYTF. The V gene is TRBV5-4, the J gene TRBJ1-2; weak D call: TRBD1 (5 bases). V shed 0 bases and J shed 3 bases, with 24 bases lying between them. The CDR3 extends over 19 amino acids. The germline CDR1 and CDR2 sequences are SGHNT and YYREEE (reference sequence).

V gene TRBV2 combines with J gene TRBJ2-7; D remains ambiguous. The CDR3 extends over 14 amino acids. Germline CDR1 SNHLY, CDR2 FYNNEI. Trimming stripped 0 bases from V and 0 bases from J, with 6 bases between. The CDR3 coding sequence is TGTGCCAGCAGTGAAGCTAGAGACTCCTACGAGCAGTACTTC. Translated, it gives CASSEARDSYEQYF.

The chain is built from TRBV9 and TRBJ2-7; 7 positions agree with TRBD1. J lost 2 bases, V lost 0 bases, and 5 bases had no gene match. The CDR3 runs 15 residues. Germline CDR1 is SGDLS and CDR2 is YYNGEE. The CDR3 sequence is CASSVGPGQTYEQYF. In DNA, the CDR3 is TGTGCCAGCAGCGTAGGGCCGGGACAGACCTACGAGCAGTACTTC.

The DNA for the CDR3 is TGTGCCAGCAGTTTCGCAGGGTACGAGCAGTACTTC. Translating gives CASSFAGYEQYF. The chain couples TRBV28 to TRBJ2-7; D might be TRBD1 (5 bases). V lost 3 bases to trimming and J lost 4 bases, with 7 bases between them. The germline V gene has CDR1 MDHEN and CDR2 SYDVKM. The CDR3 is made up of 12 amino acids.

The chain has TRBV28 and TRBJ1-4, with 9 bases matching TRBD1. Germline CDR1 MDHEN, CDR2 SYDVKM. The ends lost 8 bases at V and 8 bases at J; junction bases unmatched: 6. The CDR3 length is 13 residues. The DNA of the CDR3 is TGTGCCAGCCGGACCGGGACAGGGGAAAAACTGTTTTTT. It is translated as CASRTGTGEKLFF.

This chain links TRBV5-1 with TRBJ2-3; 10 nucleotides match TRBD2. V lost 1 base to trimming and J lost 1 base; unmatched junction nucleotides: 0. Germline-derived CDR1 and CDR2 are SGHRS and YFSETQ. CDR3 size: 15 residues. The CDR3 is CASSLSGRGTDTQYF. The CDR3 coding sequence is TGCGCCAGCAGCTTGAGCGGGAGGGGCACAGATACGCAGTATTTT.

J is TRBJ1-1 and V is TRBV5-8; unclear D gene. Trimming took 5 bases from V and 4 from J, leaving 6 bases between them. The CDR3 runs to 11 residues. CDR1 is SGHTS, CDR2 YDEGEE, per germline. This CDR3 reads CASSLITEAFF. CDR3 DNA sequence: TGTGCCAGCAGTCTCATCACTGAAGCTTTCTTT.

The chain has TRBV6-1 and TRBJ2-7; D assignment may be TRBD1 or TRBD2 (7 bases each). This CDR3 is built from 14 residues. V was cut by 3 bases and J by 3 bases, with 12 bases left in between. The germline gives CDR1 MNHNS, CDR2 SASEGT. CDR3 region: CASSDQGGFYEQYF. The CDR3, as DNA: TGTGCCAGCAGTGACCAGGGGGGGTTCTACGAGCAGTACTTC.

The chain combines TRBV6-1 with TRBJ1-2, with 7 bases fitting TRBD1. The junction had 7 bases not matched to a gene; V was cut back by 2 bases and J by 4 bases. The germline V gene has CDR1 MNHNS and CDR2 SASEGT. The CDR3 sequence is 15 residues long. The DNA of the CDR3 is TGTGCCAGCAGTGAAACTAGAGGGGGCCTCTATGGCTACACCTTC. This sequence encodes CASSETRGGLYGYTF.

The chain joins TRBV12-2 to TRBJ2-3; no DNA check was done on the table's D call, TRBD2. TRBV12-2 is termed a pseudogene. This CDR3 spans 17 amino acids. The CDR3 sequence is CASRLGSGLIPTDTQYF. CDR3 coding DNA: TGTGCAAGTCGCTTAGGGTCCGGACTGATACCCACAGATACGCAGTATTTT.

For the CDR3, the DNA is TGTGCCACCAGCAGACAGGGTAATAGCAATCAGCCCCAGCATTTT. This codes for CATSRQGNSNQPQHF. V is TRBV15 and J is TRBJ1-5; weak D call: TRBD1 (5 bases). The CDR3 runs to 15 residues. Germline CDR1 is LNHNV and CDR2 is YYDKDF (reference sequence). The V end lost 2 bases, the J end lost 0 bases, and 8 bases lay between the germline ends.

The V gene is TRBV7-9, the J gene TRBJ2-5, with 8 bases aligning to TRBD2. CDR1 is SEHNR and CDR2 is FQNEAQ in the germline V gene (reference sequence). This CDR3 region has 14 residues. V dropped 5 bases and J dropped 1; count of bases not matched to a gene: 3. In DNA, the CDR3 is TGTGCCAGCAGCCCCACTAGCGGCCAAGAGACCCAGTACTTC. This encodes CASSPTSGQETQYF.

The chain employs TRBV11-3 and TRBJ2-7, with TRBD1 matching 7 bases. V shed 4 bases, J shed 5 bases, and the junction held 8 bases outside the gene matches. The germline gives CDR1 SGHNT, CDR2 YENEEA. The CDR3 totals 14 residues. CDR3 bases: TGTGCCAGCAGCTCCCCCCCCGACAGGGACGAGCAGTACTTC. This sequence encodes CASSSPPDRDEQYF. Supplemented by reference TRBV11-3 and TRBJ2-7, the full variable domain reads EAGVVQSPRYKIIEKKQPVAFWCNPISGHNTLYWYLQNLGQGPELLIRYENEEAVDDSQLPKDRFSAERLKGVDSTLKIQPAELGDSAVYLCASSSPPDRDEQYFGPGTRLTVT.

This clone was counted a single time. The chain has TRBV10-3 and TRBJ2-2; TRBD2 matches 10 bases. This CDR3 has 15 residues. Germline values: CDR1 ENHRY, CDR2 SYGVKD. The ends lost 4 bases at V and 1 base at J; junction bases unmatched: 0. CDR3 coding DNA: TGTGCCATCAGTGGGACTAGCGGGAACACCGGGGAGCTGTTTTTT. Amino acid sequence: CAISGTSGNTGELFF.

The chain joins TRBV19 to TRBJ1-5; 8 nucleotides match TRBD1. The CDR3 consists of 13 residues. Germline V gene sequence: CDR1 LNHDA, CDR2 SQIVND (reference sequence). V was pared by 5 bases and J by 5 bases, with 2 bases of the junction left unmatched. CDR3 region: CASSQDRDQPQHF. CDR3 sequence (DNA): TGTGCCAGTAGTCAGGACAGGGATCAGCCCCAGCATTTT.

This clone showed up just once. This sequence joins TRBV28 and TRBJ2-7; 9 positions match TRBD2. The CDR3 length is 16 residues. Germline loops: CDR1 MDHEN, CDR2 SYDVKM. With 4 bases clipped from V and 0 bases from J, the junction kept 7 bases outside the gene matches. The CDR3 loop is CASSSTGTSTSYEQYF. CDR3 bases: TGTGCCAGCAGTTCTACCGGGACTAGCACCTCCTACGAGCAGTACTTC.

The CDR3 loop reads CASSLVRASLLLGGAFF. The CDR3 bases are TGTGCCAGCAGCTTAGTTAGGGCCTCCCTTTTATTAGGTGGAGCTTTCTTT. This chain links TRBV7-8 with TRBJ1-1; D remains ambiguous. Germline loops: CDR1 SGHVS, CDR2 FQNEAQ. Trimming shortened V by 1 base and J by 10 bases, and 25 bases separated the two germline ends. The CDR3 covers 17 residues. Supplemented by reference TRBV7-8 and TRBJ1-1, the full variable domain reads GAGVSQSPRYKVAKRGQDVALRCDPISGHVSLFWYQQALGQGPEFLTYFQNEAQLDKSGLPSDRFFAERPEGSVSTLKIQRTQQEDSAVYLCASSLVRASLLLGGAFFGQGTRLTVV.

This clone was seen only a few times. The chain is built from TRBV18 and TRBJ1-1; 7 bases align to TRBD1. The V and J ends lost 8 bases and 0 bases, in that order; junction bases with no gene match: 12. Germline CDR1 and CDR2: KGHSH and LQKENI. This CDR3 is built from 16 residues. CDR3 nucleotide sequence: TGTGCCAGCGAACACAGGGGTTCCTCCATGAACACTGAAGCTTTCTTT. Its translation: CASEHRGSSMNTEAFF.

The V call is TRBV6-9, the J call TRBJ2-7; 7 positions match TRBD2. In germline, CDR1 is MNHGY, CDR2 SVAAGI. V lost 5 bases, J lost 3 bases, and 16 bases stayed unmatched. This CDR3 region has 17 residues. The CDR3 spells CASSRPGPGTNGYEQYF. The CDR3 nucleotides are TGTGCCAGCAGTAGACCAGGCCCAGGGACTAACGGCTACGAGCAGTACTTC.

The V gene is TRBV19, the J gene TRBJ1-5; no definite D call. The CDR3 contains 12 residues. Trimming stripped 11 bases from V and 3 bases from J, with 11 bases between. Germline assignment: CDR1 LNHDA and CDR2 SQIVND (reference sequence). CDR3 loop: CASAGVNQPQHF. The DNA of the CDR3 is TGTGCCTCGGCTGGGGTCAATCAGCCCCAGCATTTT.

The V gene is TRBV11-2, the J gene TRBJ2-7; D is unclear. CDR3 size: 14 residues. Trimming took off 3 bases at V and 2 bases at J, with 11 bases between the two ends. In germline, CDR1 is SGHAT, CDR2 FQNNGV. The DNA for the CDR3 is TGTGCCAGCAGCTTGGCCCGGACCACCTACGAGCAGTACTTC. The encoded protein is CASSLARTTYEQYF.

V usage is TRBV15 and J usage is TRBJ1-4; D is ambiguous. The length of the CDR3 is 12 residues. CDR1 LNHNV and CDR2 YYDKDF come from the germline V gene (reference sequence). Trimming removed 8 bases at V and 1 base at J, with 5 bases between. The CDR3 spells CATLGTNEKLFF. In DNA, the CDR3 is TGTGCCACCCTAGGAACTAATGAAAAACTGTTTTTT.

The chain uses TRBV19 and TRBJ1-1; D perhaps matches TRBD1 (5 bases). The CDR3 covers 14 residues. Per germline, CDR1 LNHDA and CDR2 SQIVND (reference sequence). Trimming stripped 3 bases from V and 4 bases from J, with 12 bases between. As DNA, the CDR3 is TGTGCCAGTAGTATTGTAGGGGAAGGCACTGAAGCTTTCTTT. Translation: CASSIVGEGTEAFF.